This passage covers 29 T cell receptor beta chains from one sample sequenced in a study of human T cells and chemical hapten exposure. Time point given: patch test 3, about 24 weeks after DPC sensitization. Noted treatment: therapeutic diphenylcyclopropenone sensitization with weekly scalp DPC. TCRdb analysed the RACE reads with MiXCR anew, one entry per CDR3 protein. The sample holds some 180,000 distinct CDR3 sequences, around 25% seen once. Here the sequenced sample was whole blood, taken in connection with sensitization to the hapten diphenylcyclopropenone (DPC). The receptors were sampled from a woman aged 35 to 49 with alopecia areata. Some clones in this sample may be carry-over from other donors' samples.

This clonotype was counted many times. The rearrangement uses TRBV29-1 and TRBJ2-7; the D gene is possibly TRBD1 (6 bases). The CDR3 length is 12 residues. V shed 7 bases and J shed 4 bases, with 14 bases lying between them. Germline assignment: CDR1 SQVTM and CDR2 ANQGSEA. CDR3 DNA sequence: TGCAGCGCAGGGGATGTACGTTACGAGCAGTACTTC. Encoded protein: CSAGDVRYEQYF.

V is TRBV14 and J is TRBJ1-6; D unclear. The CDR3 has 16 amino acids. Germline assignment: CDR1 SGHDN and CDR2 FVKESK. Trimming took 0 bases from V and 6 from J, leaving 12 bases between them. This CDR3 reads CASSQDLPQSNSPLHF. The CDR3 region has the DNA TGTGCCAGCAGCCAAGATCTTCCACAGTCTAATTCACCCCTCCACTTT.

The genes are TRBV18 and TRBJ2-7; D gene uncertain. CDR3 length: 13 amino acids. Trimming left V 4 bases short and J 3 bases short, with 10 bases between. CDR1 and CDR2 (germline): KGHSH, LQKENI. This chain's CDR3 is CASSLETFYEQYF. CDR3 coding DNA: TGTGCCAGCTCACTCGAGACTTTCTACGAGCAGTACTTC.

The CDR3 sequence is CASSEGARQPQHF. In nucleotides, the CDR3 is TGTGCCAGTAGCGAGGGGGCTCGGCAGCCCCAGCATTTT. The chain employs TRBV19 and TRBJ1-5, with 7 bases identical to TRBD1. V lost 6 bases and J lost 7; bases outside the gene matches: 6. CDR1 and CDR2 (germline): LNHDA, SQIVND (reference sequence). This CDR3 contains 13 residues.

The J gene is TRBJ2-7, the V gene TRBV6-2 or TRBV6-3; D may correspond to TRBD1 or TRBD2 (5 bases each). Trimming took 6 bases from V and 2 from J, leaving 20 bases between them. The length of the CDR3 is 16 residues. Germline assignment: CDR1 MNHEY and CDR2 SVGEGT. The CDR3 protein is CASSQTGARGTYEQYF. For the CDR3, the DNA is TGTGCCAGCAGCCAGACCGGGGCCCGGGGAACCTACGAGCAGTACTTC.

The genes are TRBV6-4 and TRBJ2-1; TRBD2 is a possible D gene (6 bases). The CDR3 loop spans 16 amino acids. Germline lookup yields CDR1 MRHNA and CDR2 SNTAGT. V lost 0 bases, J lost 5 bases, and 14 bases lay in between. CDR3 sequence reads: CASSDSYGGGHNEQFF. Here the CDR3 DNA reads TGTGCCAGCAGTGACTCCTACGGGGGTGGGCACAATGAGCAGTTCTTC.

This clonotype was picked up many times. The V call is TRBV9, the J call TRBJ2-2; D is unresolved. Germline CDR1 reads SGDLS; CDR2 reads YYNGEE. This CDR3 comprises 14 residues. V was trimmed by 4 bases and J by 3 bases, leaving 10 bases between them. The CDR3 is CASSLQRDTGELFF. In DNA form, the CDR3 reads TGTGCCAGCAGCCTACAGCGAGACACCGGGGAGCTGTTTTTT.

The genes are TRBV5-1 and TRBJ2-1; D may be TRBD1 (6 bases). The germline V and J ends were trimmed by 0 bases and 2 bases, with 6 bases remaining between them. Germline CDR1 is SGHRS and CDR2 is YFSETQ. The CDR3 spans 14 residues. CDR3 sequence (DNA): TGCGCCAGCAGCTTGGAGGGGGCCTACAATGAGCAGTTCTTC. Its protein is CASSLEGAYNEQFF.

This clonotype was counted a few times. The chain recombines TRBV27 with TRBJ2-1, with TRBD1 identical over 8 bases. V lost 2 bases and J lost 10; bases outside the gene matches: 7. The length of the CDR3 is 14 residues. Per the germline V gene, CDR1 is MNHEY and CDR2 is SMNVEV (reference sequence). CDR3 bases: TGTGCCAGCAGTTTAGGACAGGGTGTAGGGGAGCAGTTCTTC. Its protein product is CASSLGQGVGEQFF.

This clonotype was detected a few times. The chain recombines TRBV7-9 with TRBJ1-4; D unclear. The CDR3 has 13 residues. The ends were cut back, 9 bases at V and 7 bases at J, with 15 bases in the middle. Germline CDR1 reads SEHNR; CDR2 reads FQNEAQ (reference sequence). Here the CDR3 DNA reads TGTGCCAGTGGTCAGAGCCCTATTGAAAAACTGTTTTTT. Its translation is CASGQSPIEKLFF.

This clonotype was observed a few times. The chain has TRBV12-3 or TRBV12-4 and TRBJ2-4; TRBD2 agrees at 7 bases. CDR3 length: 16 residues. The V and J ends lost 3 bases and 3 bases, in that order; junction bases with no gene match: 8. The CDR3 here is CASSFGGGVGKNIQYF. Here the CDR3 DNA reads TGTGCCAGCAGTTTTGGGGGGGGAGTCGGCAAAAACATTCAGTACTTC.

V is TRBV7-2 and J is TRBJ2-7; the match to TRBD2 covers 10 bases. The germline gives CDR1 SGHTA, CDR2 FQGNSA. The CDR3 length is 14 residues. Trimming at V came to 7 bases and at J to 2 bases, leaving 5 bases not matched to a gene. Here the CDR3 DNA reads TGTGCCAGCACCACGACTAGCGGGCCCTACGAGCAGTACTTC. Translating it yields CASTTTSGPYEQYF.

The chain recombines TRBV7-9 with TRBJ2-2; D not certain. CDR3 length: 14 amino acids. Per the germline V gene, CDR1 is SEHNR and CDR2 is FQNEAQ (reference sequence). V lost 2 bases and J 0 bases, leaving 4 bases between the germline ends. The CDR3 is CASSLKTNTGELFF. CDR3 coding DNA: TGTGCCAGCAGCTTAAAGACGAACACCGGGGAGCTGTTTTTT. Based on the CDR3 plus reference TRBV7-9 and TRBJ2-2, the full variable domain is DTGVSQNPRHKITKRGQNVTFRCDPISEHNRLYWYRQTLGQGPEFLTYFQNEAQLEKSRLLSDRFSAERPKGSFSTLEIQRTEQGDSAMYLCASSLKTNTGELFFGEGSRLTVL.

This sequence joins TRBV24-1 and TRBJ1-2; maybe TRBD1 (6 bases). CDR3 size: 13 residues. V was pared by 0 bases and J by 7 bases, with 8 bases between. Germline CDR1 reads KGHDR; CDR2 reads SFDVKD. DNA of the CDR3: TGTGCCACCAGTGATTTGACAGGGACTGGCTACACCTTC. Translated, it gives CATSDLTGTGYTF.

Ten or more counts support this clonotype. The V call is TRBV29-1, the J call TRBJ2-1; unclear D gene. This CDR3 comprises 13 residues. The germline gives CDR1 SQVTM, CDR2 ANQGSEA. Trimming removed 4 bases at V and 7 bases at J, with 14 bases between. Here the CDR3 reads CSVGLRIGNEQFF. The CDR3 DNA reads TGCAGCGTTGGTCTTCGCATCGGGAATGAGCAGTTCTTC.

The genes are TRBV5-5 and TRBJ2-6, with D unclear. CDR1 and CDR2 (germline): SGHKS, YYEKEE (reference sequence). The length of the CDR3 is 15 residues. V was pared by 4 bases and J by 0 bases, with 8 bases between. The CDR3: CASSRQISGANVLTF. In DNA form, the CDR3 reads TGTGCCAGCAGCCGCCAGATCTCTGGGGCCAACGTCCTGACTTTC. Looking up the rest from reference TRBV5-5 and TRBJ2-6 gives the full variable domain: DAGVTQSPTHLIKTRGQQVTLRCSPISGHKSVSWYQQVLGQGPQFIFQYYEKEERGRGNFPDRFSARQFPNYSSELNVNALLLGDSALYLCASSRQISGANVLTFGAGSRLTVL.

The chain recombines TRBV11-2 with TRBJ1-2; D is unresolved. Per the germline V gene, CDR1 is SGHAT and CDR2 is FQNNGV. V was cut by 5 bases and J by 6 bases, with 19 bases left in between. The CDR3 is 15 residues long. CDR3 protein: CASSLSHARANGYTF. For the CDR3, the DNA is TGTGCCAGCAGCCTATCTCACGCCCGGGCAAATGGCTACACCTTC.

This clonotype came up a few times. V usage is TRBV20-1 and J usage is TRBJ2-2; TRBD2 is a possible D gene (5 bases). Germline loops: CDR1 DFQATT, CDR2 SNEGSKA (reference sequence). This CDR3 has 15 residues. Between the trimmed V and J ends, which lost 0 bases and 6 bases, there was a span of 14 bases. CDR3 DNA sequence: TGCAGTGCTAGAGATCCGAGGGAGCTCGCCGGGGAGCTGTTTTTT. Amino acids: CSARDPRELAGELFF.

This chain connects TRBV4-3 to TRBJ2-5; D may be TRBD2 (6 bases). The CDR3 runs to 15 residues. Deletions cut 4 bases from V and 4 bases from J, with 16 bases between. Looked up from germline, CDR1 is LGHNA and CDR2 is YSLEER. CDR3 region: CASSPTAGNGETQYF. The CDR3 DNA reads TGCGCCAGCAGCCCAACAGCGGGCAATGGAGAGACCCAGTACTTC.

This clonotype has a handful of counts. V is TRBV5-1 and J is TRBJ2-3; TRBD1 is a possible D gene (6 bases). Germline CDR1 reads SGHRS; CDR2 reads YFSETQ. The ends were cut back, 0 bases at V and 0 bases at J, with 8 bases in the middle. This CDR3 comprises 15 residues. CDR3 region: CASSLGTDSTDTQYF. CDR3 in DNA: TGCGCCAGCAGCTTGGGGACAGATAGCACAGATACGCAGTATTTT.

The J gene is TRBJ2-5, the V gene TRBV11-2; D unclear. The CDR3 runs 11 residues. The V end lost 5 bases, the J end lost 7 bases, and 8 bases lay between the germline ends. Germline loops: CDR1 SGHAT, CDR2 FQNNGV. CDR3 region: CASSHERTQYF. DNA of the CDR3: TGTGCCAGCAGCCATGAGAGGACCCAGTACTTC.

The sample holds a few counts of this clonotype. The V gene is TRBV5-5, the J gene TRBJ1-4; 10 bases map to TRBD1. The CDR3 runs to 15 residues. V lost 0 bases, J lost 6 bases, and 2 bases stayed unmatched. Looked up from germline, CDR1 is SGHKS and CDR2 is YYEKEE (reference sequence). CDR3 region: CASSLAGTGDEKLFF. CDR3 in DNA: TGTGCCAGCAGCTTGGCCGGGACAGGGGATGAAAAACTGTTTTTT.

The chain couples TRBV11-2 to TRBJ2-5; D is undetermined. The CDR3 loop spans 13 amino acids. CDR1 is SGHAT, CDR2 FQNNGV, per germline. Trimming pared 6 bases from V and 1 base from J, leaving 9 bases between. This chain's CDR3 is CASSHMGQETQYF. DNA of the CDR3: TGTGCCAGCAGTCACATGGGCCAAGAGACCCAGTACTTC.

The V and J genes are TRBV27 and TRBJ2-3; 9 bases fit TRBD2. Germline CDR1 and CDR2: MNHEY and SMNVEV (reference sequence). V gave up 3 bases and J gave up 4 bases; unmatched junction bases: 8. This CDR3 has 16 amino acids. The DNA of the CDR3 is TGTGCCAGCAGTTTGAGGGGGGCGGGAGGGGCAGATACGCAGTATTTT. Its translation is CASSLRGAGGADTQYF.

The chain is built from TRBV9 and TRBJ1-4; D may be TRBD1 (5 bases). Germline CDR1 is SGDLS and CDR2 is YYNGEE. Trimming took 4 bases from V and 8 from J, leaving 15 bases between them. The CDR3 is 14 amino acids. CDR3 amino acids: CASSLSLGAEKLFF. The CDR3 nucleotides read TGTGCCAGCAGCCTGAGCCTAGGGGCAGAAAAACTGTTTTTT.

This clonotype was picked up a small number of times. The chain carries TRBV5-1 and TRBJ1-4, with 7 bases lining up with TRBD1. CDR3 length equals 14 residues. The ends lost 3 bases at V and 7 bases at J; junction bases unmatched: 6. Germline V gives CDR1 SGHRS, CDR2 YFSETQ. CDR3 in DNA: TGCGCCAGCAGCTCCGGGACAGCAACTGAAAAACTGTTTTTT. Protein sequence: CASSSGTATEKLFF.

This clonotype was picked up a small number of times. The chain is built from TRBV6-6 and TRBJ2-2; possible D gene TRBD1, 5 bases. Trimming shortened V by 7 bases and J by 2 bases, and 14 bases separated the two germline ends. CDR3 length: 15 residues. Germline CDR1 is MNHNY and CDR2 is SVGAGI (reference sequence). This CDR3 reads CASIVTDSNTGELFF. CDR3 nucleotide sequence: TGTGCCAGCATAGTGACAGATAGCAACACCGGGGAGCTGTTTTTT.

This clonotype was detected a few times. The CDR3 bases are TGTGCCAGCAGTTCCGTTTTCGCGAACACTGAAGCTTTCTTT. This translates into CASSSVFANTEAFF. The genes are TRBV25-1 and TRBJ1-1; D is unresolved. V lost 5 bases, J lost 1 base, and 11 bases lay in between. This CDR3 region has 14 residues. CDR1 is MGHDK, CDR2 SYGVNS, per germline.

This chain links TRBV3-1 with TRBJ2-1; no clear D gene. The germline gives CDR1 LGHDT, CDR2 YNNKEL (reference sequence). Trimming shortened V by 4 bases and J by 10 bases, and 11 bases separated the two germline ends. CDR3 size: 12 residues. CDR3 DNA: TGTGCCAGCAGCCGGCCCCTAGGCGAGCAGTTCTTC. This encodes CASSRPLGEQFF.